This TCR beta chain originates from a study of blood T cell repertoires in COVID-19. In the study's own analysis: The authors estimated nucleated cell counts from reference gene primer amplification. The repertoire was sequenced with immunoSEQ multiplex PCR; TCRdb's copy has only in-frame clones and lacks some. V, J and clone size reflect that table, while D and trimming were determined from the DNA. Of 200,000 or so clones in the sample, over 80% are singletons; the top ten hold about 5.5%. This receptor was taken from a woman in her thirties with acute or convalescent COVID-19. Sequenced sample: peripheral blood.

CDR3 sequence (DNA): TGTGCCAGCAGCCCCGGGGACAGCTCCTACAATGAGCAGTTCTTC. Its translation is CASSPGDSSYNEQFF. The V and J genes are TRBV7-7 and TRBJ2-1, with 7 bases fitting TRBD1. This CDR3 is built from 15 residues. V gave up 5 bases and J gave up 0 bases; unmatched junction bases: 4. Germline values: CDR1 SSHAT, CDR2 FNYEAQ (reference sequence).